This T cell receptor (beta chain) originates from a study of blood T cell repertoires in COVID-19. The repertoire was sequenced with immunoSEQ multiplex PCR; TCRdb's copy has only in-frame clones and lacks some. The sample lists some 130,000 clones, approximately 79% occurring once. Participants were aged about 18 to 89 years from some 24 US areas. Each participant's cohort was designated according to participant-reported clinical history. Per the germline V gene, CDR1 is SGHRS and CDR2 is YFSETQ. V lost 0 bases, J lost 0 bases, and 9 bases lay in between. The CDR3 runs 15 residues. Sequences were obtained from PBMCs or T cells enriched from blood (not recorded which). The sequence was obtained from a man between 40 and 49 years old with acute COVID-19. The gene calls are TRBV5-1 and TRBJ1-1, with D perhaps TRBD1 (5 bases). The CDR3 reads CASSLGGPLNTEAFF. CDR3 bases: TGCGCCAGCAGCTTGGGGGGCCCCCTGAACACTGAAGCTTTCTTT.